The 21 T cell receptor beta chains below were found in one sample sequenced in a study of monozygotic twins with inflammatory bowel disease. Following a re-call of the 5' RACE reads, TCRdb has one entry per CDR3 protein and lacks DNA. This sample's table reports 350,000 to 500,000 distinct CDR3 sequences. Sequenced material: blood. The receptors derive from a human donor with ulcerative colitis or Crohn's disease, or a healthy co-twin of an affected twin (not recorded which).

This chain links TRBV27 with TRBJ2-3; the D gene TCRdb calls, TRBD2, cannot be checked with no DNA. The CDR3 length is 16 residues. The V gene's germline CDR1 is MNHEY and CDR2 SMNVEV (reference sequence). CDR3 amino acids: CASSPFLAGGGDTQYF.

The chain combines TRBV20-1 with TRBJ2-3; TCRdb proposes TRBD2, but this gene call is untestable without DNA. This CDR3 contains 17 residues. CDR1 and CDR2 from the germline V gene are DFQATT and SNEGSKA (reference sequence). CDR3 loop: CSAAGLAGGPGIDTQYF.

The chain is built from TRBV7-2 and TRBJ2-1; TCRdb designates TRBD2, a call that cannot be tested without DNA. This CDR3 comprises 14 residues. The germline V gene has CDR1 SGHTA and CDR2 FQGNSA. The CDR3 region is CASTGLAGINEQFF.

This chain links TRBV7-2 with TRBJ1-2. Germline V gene lookup returns CDR1 SGHTA and CDR2 FQGNSA. The CDR3 extends over 14 amino acids. CDR3: CASSLGGGSSGYTF.

This rearrangement joins TRBV7-2 to TRBJ1-1. The CDR3 runs 17 residues. The germline V gene encodes CDR1 SGHTA and CDR2 FQGNSA. The CDR3 protein is CASSLAGISEMNTEAFF.

The chain is built from TRBV7-9 and TRBJ2-1; without DNA, the TCRdb call of TRBD1 cannot be checked. The CDR3 is 15 amino acids. From germline, CDR1 is SEHNR and CDR2 FQNEAQ (reference sequence). CDR3 in amino acids: CASSPGGTGYNEQFF.

The chain uses TRBV5-1 and TRBJ2-1; the TCRdb D gene call, TRBD2, has no DNA to confirm it. There are 15 residues in the CDR3. Germline V CDR1 and CDR2: SGHRS, YFSETQ. CDR3 amino acids: CASSLGSGITGEQFF.

The chain joins TRBV20-1 to TRBJ2-3; lacking DNA, the TRBD1 call made by TCRdb goes unchecked. Germline CDR1 reads DFQATT; CDR2 reads SNEGSKA (reference sequence). The CDR3 has 14 residues. CDR3 loop: CSASGRERTDTQYF.

The chain recombines TRBV5-1 with TRBJ2-3; TCRdb's D call of TRBD1 is untestable without DNA. This CDR3 is built from 14 residues. Germline assignment: CDR1 SGHRS and CDR2 YFSETQ. The CDR3 sequence: CASRPTDRTDTQYF.

The chain uses TRBV29-1 and TRBJ2-1; TCRdb's assignment of TRBD1 cannot be checked, as there is no DNA. The CDR3 consists of 18 residues. CDR1 and CDR2 (germline): SQVTM, ANQGSEA. This CDR3 reads CSVEGGTVGQDPYNEQFF.

The chain has TRBV11-2 and TRBJ2-2; the TCRdb call, TRBD1, lacks DNA for checking. Germline V gene data show CDR1 as SGHAT and CDR2 as FQNNGV. The CDR3 has 13 amino acids. CDR3 region: CASNQPGTGELFF.

The V gene is TRBV4-3, the J gene TRBJ2-2. Looked up from germline, CDR1 is LGHNA and CDR2 is YSLEER. This CDR3 is built from 15 residues. Here the CDR3 reads CASSQEEISTGELFF.

The rearrangement links TRBV12-3 or TRBV12-4 to TRBJ2-1. This CDR3 contains 13 residues. CDR3 amino acids: CASSLAGWGEQFF.

CDR3 amino acids: CASSSRTGASDTQYF. This chain uses TRBV12-3 or TRBV12-4 with TRBJ2-3; TCRdb's D gene call, TRBD1, goes unchecked for lack of DNA. CDR3 length: 15 amino acids.

CDR3 residues: CASSVTGFNGELFF. The chain carries TRBV2 and TRBJ2-2; there is no DNA to check the TCRdb D call of TRBD1. This CDR3 is 14 amino acids long. The germline CDR1 and CDR2 sequences are SNHLY and FYNNEI.

The J gene is TRBJ2-1, the V gene TRBV4-3; TCRdb's D call, TRBD2, is unchecked because there is no DNA. The CDR3 is 14 amino acids. Germline lookup yields CDR1 LGHNA and CDR2 YSLEER. This CDR3 reads CASSQDAGTYEQFF.

The chain links TRBV12-3 or TRBV12-4 to TRBJ2-1. The CDR3 has 15 amino acids. The chain's CDR3 is CASSSTVQTYNEQFF.

This chain links TRBV7-9 with TRBJ2-3. Germline V gene lookup returns CDR1 SEHNR and CDR2 FQNEAQ (reference sequence). The CDR3 runs 13 residues. The CDR3 loop reads CASSQTPTDTQYF.

The rearrangement links TRBV11-1 to TRBJ1-1; without DNA, the TCRdb call of TRBD1 cannot be checked. The CDR3 has 15 amino acids. Germline V gene lookup returns CDR1 SGHAT and CDR2 FQDESV (reference sequence). CDR3 amino acids: CASSPRTVSPPEAFF.

This chain links TRBV4-1 with TRBJ2-5; as DNA is missing, the TRBD1 call by TCRdb cannot be tested. CDR1 and CDR2 from the germline V gene are MGHRA and YSYEKL. The CDR3 totals 14 residues. CDR3 sequence reads: CASSNGQGKETQYF.

This chain links TRBV19 with TRBJ1-1. CDR3 size: 14 residues. Germline V gene sequence: CDR1 LNHDA, CDR2 SQIVND (reference sequence). CDR3 protein: CASSIGVSNTEAFF.